These 3 T cell receptor beta chains came from one sample sequenced in a study of patients and donors after allogeneic stem cell transplantation. Using its own MiXCR run on the RT-PCR reads, TCRdb lists one record per CDR3 protein. This sample has some 1,300 distinct CDR3 sequences, with 5% to 6.5% found just once. The sample comprised blood, either unsorted or a sorted T cell fraction (not recorded which). The source is a human donor who was either an allogeneic HSCT recipient or a stem cell or donor lymphocyte infusion donor (not recorded which). It is not recorded whose cells these are; they may come from a transplant donor.

This clonotype rates as medium-sized. The junction and the germline gene differ at one end; a read error may be behind it. This chain uses TRBV7-9 with TRBJ2-1; TRBD1 is a possible D gene (6 bases). CDR1 and CDR2 (germline): SEHNR, FQNEAQ (reference sequence). The CDR3 has 14 amino acids. The CDR3 is CASRLDRIDNEQFF. DNA of the CDR3: TGTGCCAGCAGATTAGACAGGATAGACAATGAGCAGTTCTTC.

By sample fraction, this clonotype is medium-sized (0.01 to 0.1%). The chain carries TRBV29-1 and TRBJ1-1, with D unresolved. The CDR3 has 13 amino acids. V lost 7 bases and J 1 base, leaving 13 bases between the germline ends. The germline CDR1 and CDR2 sequences are SQVTM and ANQGSEA. The CDR3 bases are TGCAGCGGGCACTTAACAGCGAACACTGAAGCTTTCTTT. The encoded protein is CSGHLTANTEAFF.

This clonotype has more than one count but fewer than ten. This chain connects TRBV4-1 to TRBJ2-3; D possibly corresponds to TRBD2 (5 bases). Trimming took 3 bases from V and 2 from J, leaving 15 bases between them. This CDR3 comprises 16 residues. CDR1 is MGHRA, CDR2 YSYEKL, per germline. The CDR3, as DNA: TGCGCCAGCAGCCAGCCTAGCAGACAATACACAGATACGCAGTATTTT. Its protein product is CASSQPSRQYTDTQYF.